Following are 28 T cell receptor beta chains from one sample sequenced in a study of T cells in Graves' hyperthyroidism and ophthalmopathy. From RNA transcripts, TCR beta CDR3 regions were amplified. An initial round of RT-PCR targeting the TCR CDR3 relied on the HTBI primer set. MiXCR was run by TCRdb on the multiplex PCR reads, yielding one entry per CDR3 protein. The data contain 530,000 or so distinct CDR3 sequences, under 20% of them singletons. The sample taken for sequencing was blood. The receptors derive from a woman under 30 with Graves' ophthalmopathy.

This clonotype was observed a handful of times. The chain couples TRBV30 to TRBJ2-1, with 10 bases matching TRBD2. Germline CDR1 reads GTSNPN; CDR2 reads SVGIG (reference sequence). The CDR3 extends over 15 amino acids. V was pared by 6 bases and J by 0 bases, with 5 bases of the junction left unmatched. This CDR3 is CACQRGGSSYNEQFF. Written as DNA, the CDR3 is TGTGCCTGTCAGCGGGGGGGGAGCTCCTACAATGAGCAGTTCTTC.

CDR3 sequence (DNA): TGTGCCAGCAGCCAAATAGGGAGCGGGAGAGGGAATGAGCAGTTCTTC. Translated, it gives CASSQIGSGRGNEQFF. The chain uses TRBV14 and TRBJ2-1; TRBD2 aligns across 8 bases. V shed 2 bases and J 7 bases; nucleotides not matched to a gene: 10. The germline V gene has CDR1 SGHDN and CDR2 FVKESK. The CDR3 has 16 amino acids.

This clonotype was recorded at least ten times. The rearrangement joins TRBV27 to TRBJ2-1; 7 nucleotides align to TRBD1. Germline V lookup: CDR1 MNHEY, CDR2 SMNVEV (reference sequence). Trimming cost V 6 bases and J 0 bases; bases outside gene matches: 8. The CDR3 runs to 16 residues. The CDR3 is CASRKGTASSYNEQFF. The CDR3 nucleotides read TGTGCCAGCAGGAAGGGGACAGCTAGCTCCTACAATGAGCAGTTCTTC.

The table lists this clonotype with a few counts. The V call is TRBV9, the J call TRBJ2-7; D possibly corresponds to TRBD2 (6 bases). Trimming took 0 bases from V and 2 from J, leaving 9 bases between them. Germline V gives CDR1 SGDLS, CDR2 YYNGEE. This CDR3 is 14 amino acids long. Written as DNA, the CDR3 is TGTGCCAGCAGCGTAGCGGGAGCACCCTACGAGCAGTACTTC. This sequence encodes CASSVAGAPYEQYF.

This clonotype showed up many times. This sequence joins TRBV7-2 and TRBJ1-5, with TRBD1 matching 9 bases. Germline V CDR1 and CDR2: SGHTA, FQGNSA. J lost 6 bases, V lost 0 bases, and 3 bases had no gene match. The CDR3 length is 15 residues. The CDR3 region is CASSLAGTGTQPQHF. The CDR3 nucleotides read TGTGCCAGCAGCTTAGCCGGGACAGGGACTCAGCCCCAGCATTTT.

V and J are TRBV19 and TRBJ1-3; TRBD1 matches at 7 bases. CDR1 and CDR2 (germline): LNHDA, SQIVND (reference sequence). After removal of 6 bases from V and 3 bases from J, the junction contained 8 bases not matched to a gene. This CDR3 region has 15 residues. The CDR3 loop is CASRTTGNRGNTIYF. The CDR3 DNA reads as TGTGCCAGTAGGACGACAGGGAATCGTGGAAACACCATATATTTT.

This CDR3 is CASSPGQVAEAFF. CDR3 DNA: TGTGCCAGCAGCCCGGGACAGGTAGCTGAAGCTTTCTTT. This chain joins TRBV12-3 or TRBV12-4 and TRBJ1-1, with TRBD1 matching 8 bases. CDR3 size: 13 residues. Trimming took 6 bases from V and 6 from J; bases not matched to a gene: 6.

The gene calls are TRBV28 and TRBJ2-7; 14 bases agree with TRBD2. Germline CDR1 and CDR2: MDHEN and SYDVKM. Germline trimming cut 5 bases from V and 2 bases from J; bases unmatched to any gene: 5. This CDR3 has 16 amino acids. CDR3: CASSPGLAGVTYEQYF. CDR3 coding DNA: TGTGCCAGCAGTCCGGGACTAGCGGGAGTTACCTACGAGCAGTACTTC.

The chain carries TRBV24-1 and TRBJ1-2, with TRBD1 matching over 8 bases. Germline V gene data show CDR1 as KGHDR and CDR2 as SFDVKD. The CDR3 totals 13 residues. V shed 4 bases, J shed 8 bases, and the junction held 5 bases outside the gene matches. In DNA form, the CDR3 reads TGTGCCACCAGTGACTGGGGACAGGCCGGCTACACCTTC. This gives the protein CATSDWGQAGYTF.

In its sample, this clonotype was seen many times. The chain carries TRBV20-1 and TRBJ2-3; TRBD2 matches 11 bases. Trimming cost V 5 bases and J 2 bases; bases outside gene matches: 15. Per germline, CDR1 DFQATT and CDR2 SNEGSKA (reference sequence). CDR3 length equals 18 residues. CDR3 residues: CSAAPPSGGSLITDTQYF. CDR3 nucleotide sequence: TGCAGTGCTGCCCCTCCTAGCGGGGGGTCCCTAATCACAGATACGCAGTATTTT.

This clonotype was recorded at least ten times. V and J are TRBV28 and TRBJ1-5, with D perhaps matching TRBD1 (5 bases). Trimming cost V 5 bases and J 7 bases, with 9 bases left between them. The CDR3 runs 12 residues. The germline gives CDR1 MDHEN, CDR2 SYDVKM. This CDR3 is CASSRDGQPQHF. The CDR3 nucleotides are TGTGCCAGCAGTCGGGACGGACAGCCCCAGCATTTT.

The sample holds a few counts of this clonotype. CDR3 DNA sequence: TGTGCCAGCAGCTTGTACGAGGGCAATCAGCCCCAGCATTTT. It is translated as CASSLYEGNQPQHF. The chain carries TRBV5-8 and TRBJ1-5; no definite D call. Germline V gene data show CDR1 as SGHTS and CDR2 as YDEGEE. Trimming cost V 1 base and J 2 bases, with 7 bases left between them. This CDR3 region has 14 residues.

Comments on this clonotype: This may be a read error, as it is one base from a much larger clone. This sequence joins TRBV5-4 and TRBJ2-5; D call uncertain. V was pared by 4 bases and J by 0 bases, with 4 bases between. This CDR3 is built from 12 residues. From germline, CDR1 is SGHNT and CDR2 YYREEE (reference sequence). CDR3 coding DNA: TGTGCCAGCAGCCGGTACCAAGAGACCCAGTACTTC. This gives the protein CASSRYQETQYF.

In its sample, this clonotype was seen many times. The V call is TRBV29-1, the J call TRBJ2-3; 16 positions match TRBD2. CDR1 SQVTM and CDR2 ANQGSEA come from the germline V gene. J lost 0 bases, V lost 5 bases, and 5 bases had no gene match. This CDR3 has 17 residues. The CDR3 DNA is TGCAGCGTTACCGGGACTAGCGGGAGGGTGAGCACAGATACGCAGTATTTT. Translating it yields CSVTGTSGRVSTDTQYF.

The genes are TRBV11-2 and TRBJ2-7; D might be TRBD1 or TRBD2, each matching 7 bases. This CDR3 is 17 amino acids long. Deletions cut 2 bases from V and 6 bases from J, with 23 bases between. Looked up from germline, CDR1 is SGHAT and CDR2 is FQNNGV. CDR3 in amino acids: CASSLHLTRGAGGEQYF. As DNA, the CDR3 is TGTGCCAGCAGCTTACATCTAACTCGGGGGGCAGGGGGCGAGCAGTACTTC.

This clonotype appeared many times. The V and J genes are TRBV5-1 and TRBJ2-1; 10 nucleotides align to TRBD2. The CDR3 sequence is 18 residues long. CDR1 and CDR2 (germline): SGHRS, YFSETQ. Trimming cost V 4 bases and J 2 bases; bases outside gene matches: 12. CDR3 region: CASSPGTSETLPYNEQFF. DNA for the CDR3: TGCGCCAGCAGCCCCGGGACTAGCGAGACTCTACCCTACAATGAGCAGTTCTTC.

A few counts support this clonotype. The genes are TRBV29-1 and TRBJ2-5; tentatively, D is TRBD2 (6 bases). Trimming took 6 bases from V and 1 from J, leaving 12 bases between them. CDR1 is SQVTM, CDR2 ANQGSEA, per germline. The CDR3 is 13 amino acids. CDR3 sequence reads: CSVRTNLQETQYF. The CDR3 DNA follows: TGCAGCGTCCGGACTAACCTCCAAGAGACCCAGTACTTC. Using reference TRBV29-1 and TRBJ2-5 for the parts outside the CDR3, the full variable domain is SAVISQKPSRDICQRGTSLTIQCQVDSQVTMMFWYRQQPGQSLTLIATANQGSEATYESGFVIDKFPISRPNLTFSTLTVSNMSPEDSSIYLCSVRTNLQETQYFGPGTRLLVL.

The chain employs TRBV5-4 and TRBJ2-7, with 8 bases lining up with TRBD2. The CDR3 contains 16 residues. Germline V gives CDR1 SGHNT, CDR2 YYREEE (reference sequence). V lost 0 bases, J lost 1 base, and 6 bases stayed unmatched. DNA of the CDR3: TGTGCCAGCAGCTTGGGGCTAGCGGGTATGTCCTACGAGCAGTACTTC. It is translated as CASSLGLAGMSYEQYF.

In its sample, this clonotype was seen a few times. The chain combines TRBV4-2 with TRBJ2-7; TRBD2 aligns across 11 bases. The CDR3 has 20 amino acids. V shed 0 bases and J 0 bases; nucleotides not matched to a gene: 13. Germline assignment: CDR1 LGHNA and CDR2 YNFKEQ. This CDR3 is CASSQDPLAGGRAYSYEQYF. CDR3 DNA: TGTGCCAGCAGCCAAGACCCTCTAGCGGGAGGTCGCGCGTACTCCTACGAGCAGTACTTC.

This clonotype was recorded at least ten times. The chain is built from TRBV28 and TRBJ2-7; tentatively, D is TRBD2 (6 bases). Germline V gene lookup returns CDR1 MDHEN and CDR2 SYDVKM. Deletions cut 2 bases from V and 0 bases from J, with 14 bases between. The CDR3 consists of 16 residues. The CDR3 DNA sequence: TGTGCCAGCAGTTTAGGGCTAGCGCCTTCCTCCTACGAGCAGTACTTC. Protein sequence: CASSLGLAPSSYEQYF.

This clonotype was seen a few times. The rearrangement joins TRBV12-3 or TRBV12-4 to TRBJ2-3, with D tentatively TRBD2 (6 bases). V was cut by 5 bases and J by 6 bases, with 15 bases left in between. This CDR3 spans 14 amino acids. CDR3 sequence (DNA): TGTGCCAGCAGTCCGGGGACTCTCAGCGATACGCAGTATTTT. Translating it yields CASSPGTLSDTQYF.

This clonotype came up once. The genes are TRBV12-3 or TRBV12-4 and TRBJ2-3; D is undetermined. Trimming removed 4 bases at V and 14 bases at J, with 16 bases between. The CDR3 is 12 amino acids. This CDR3 is CASSSIQDPGYF. The CDR3 nucleotides read TGTGCCAGCAGTTCCATCCAGGACCCGGGGTATTTT.

The chain combines TRBV20-1 with TRBJ1-4, with D hard to call. CDR3 size: 13 residues. V dropped 3 bases and J dropped 6 bases, with 11 bases sitting between them. CDR1 and CDR2 from the germline V gene are DFQATT and SNEGSKA (reference sequence). The CDR3 sequence is CSASWYLDEKLFF. As DNA, the CDR3 is TGCAGTGCTAGCTGGTATCTTGATGAAAAACTGTTTTTT.

On this clonotype itself: An end of the junction does not agree with germline; a read error may underlie this. This chain connects TRBV27 to TRBJ2-7; 8 nucleotides align to TRBD1. This CDR3 region has 13 residues. Germline assignment: CDR1 MNHEY and CDR2 SMNVEV (reference sequence). CDR3 sequence: CASSSGGPYGQYF. CDR3 DNA sequence: TGTGCCAGCAGTTCAGGGGGCCCCTACGGGCAGTACTTC.

This clonotype was detected many times. The V call is TRBV7-8, the J call TRBJ2-1; D gene uncertain. Trimming took 5 bases from V and 6 from J, leaving 14 bases between them. The CDR3 runs to 14 residues. CDR1 SGHVS and CDR2 FQNEAQ come from the germline V gene. CDR3 amino acids: CASSAMLSSNEQFF. The CDR3, as DNA: TGTGCCAGCAGCGCAATGCTGAGTTCCAATGAGCAGTTCTTC.

This clonotype was counted at least ten times. CDR3 nucleotide sequence: TGTGCCAGCACCTTTAATATCGGGGGGTACAATGAGCAGTTCTTC. It yields the protein CASTFNIGGYNEQFF. The chain is built from TRBV28 and TRBJ2-1, with 7 nucleotides matching TRBD2. The CDR3 sequence is 15 residues long. Unmatched junction bases numbered 10, after V lost 7 bases and J lost 4 bases. Germline values: CDR1 MDHEN, CDR2 SYDVKM.

This chain joins TRBV7-9 and TRBJ1-3, with no clear D. The CDR3 has 15 residues. The germline gives CDR1 SEHNR, CDR2 FQNEAQ (reference sequence). V lost 5 bases and J 0 bases, leaving 11 bases between the germline ends. The CDR3 DNA sequence: TGTGCCAGCAGCCGGATGGTTAGCTCTGGAAACACCATATATTTT. Protein: CASSRMVSSGNTIYF.

This clonotype was counted between two and nine times. The chain recombines TRBV7-6 with TRBJ1-5; 8 bases are a match to TRBD1. In germline, CDR1 is SGHVS, CDR2 FNYEAQ. The CDR3 is 16 residues long. Unmatched junction bases numbered 4, after V lost 0 bases and J lost 3 bases. CDR3 in DNA: TGTGCCAGCAGCTTAGCTGGACAGGGTAACAATCAGCCCCAGCATTTT. Its protein product is CASSLAGQGNNQPQHF.